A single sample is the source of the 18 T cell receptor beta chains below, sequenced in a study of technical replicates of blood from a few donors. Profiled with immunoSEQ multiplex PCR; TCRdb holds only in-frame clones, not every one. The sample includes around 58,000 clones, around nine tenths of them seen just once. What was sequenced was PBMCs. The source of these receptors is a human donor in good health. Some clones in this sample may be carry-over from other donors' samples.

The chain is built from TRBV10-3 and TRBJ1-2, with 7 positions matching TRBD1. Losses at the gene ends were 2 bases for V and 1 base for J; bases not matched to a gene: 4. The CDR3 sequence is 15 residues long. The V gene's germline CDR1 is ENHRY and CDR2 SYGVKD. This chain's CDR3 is CAISERGRVNYGYTF. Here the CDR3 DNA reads TGTGCCATCAGTGAGAGGGGGCGGGTTAACTATGGCTACACCTTC.

For the CDR3, the DNA is TGTGCCACCCGTGGGGGGGACAGGGACTACAATGAGCAGTTCTTC. This gives the protein CATRGGDRDYNEQFF. This chain uses TRBV15 with TRBJ2-1; 9 bases fit TRBD1. Germline V gene sequence: CDR1 LNHNV, CDR2 YYDKDF (reference sequence). V lost 8 bases and J lost 3; bases outside the gene matches: 8. CDR3 size: 15 residues.

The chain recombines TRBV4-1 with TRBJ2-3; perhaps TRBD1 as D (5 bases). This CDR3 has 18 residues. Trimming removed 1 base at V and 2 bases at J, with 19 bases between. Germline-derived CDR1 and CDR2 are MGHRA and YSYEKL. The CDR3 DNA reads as TGCGCCAGCAGCCAAGCGGACATGGGGTTTCGAAACACAGATACGCAGTATTTT. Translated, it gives CASSQADMGFRNTDTQYF.

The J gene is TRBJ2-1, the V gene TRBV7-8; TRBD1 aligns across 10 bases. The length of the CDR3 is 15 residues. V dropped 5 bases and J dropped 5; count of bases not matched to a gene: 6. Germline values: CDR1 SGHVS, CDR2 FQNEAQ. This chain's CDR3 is CASSPGQGGHNEQFF. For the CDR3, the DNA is TGTGCCAGCAGCCCTGGACAGGGGGGCCACAATGAGCAGTTCTTC.

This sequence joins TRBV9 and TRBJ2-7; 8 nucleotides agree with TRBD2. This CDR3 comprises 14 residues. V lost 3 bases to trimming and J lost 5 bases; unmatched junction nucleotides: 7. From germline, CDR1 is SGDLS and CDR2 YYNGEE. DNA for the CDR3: TGTGCCAGCAGCGGATTAGCGGGGAGTGACGAGCAGTACTTC. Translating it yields CASSGLAGSDEQYF.

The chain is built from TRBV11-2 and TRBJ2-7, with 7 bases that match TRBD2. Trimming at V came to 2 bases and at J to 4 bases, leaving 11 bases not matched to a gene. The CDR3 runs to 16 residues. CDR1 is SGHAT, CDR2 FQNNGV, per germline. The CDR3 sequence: CASSLRTRGFGYEQYF. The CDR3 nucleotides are TGTGCCAGCAGCTTAAGGACTAGGGGATTCGGGTACGAGCAGTACTTC.

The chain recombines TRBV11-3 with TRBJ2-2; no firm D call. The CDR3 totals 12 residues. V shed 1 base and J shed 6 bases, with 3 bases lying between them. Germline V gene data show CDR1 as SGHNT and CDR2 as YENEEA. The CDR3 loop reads CASSLAAGELFF. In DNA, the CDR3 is TGTGCCAGCAGCTTAGCGGCCGGGGAGCTGTTTTTT.

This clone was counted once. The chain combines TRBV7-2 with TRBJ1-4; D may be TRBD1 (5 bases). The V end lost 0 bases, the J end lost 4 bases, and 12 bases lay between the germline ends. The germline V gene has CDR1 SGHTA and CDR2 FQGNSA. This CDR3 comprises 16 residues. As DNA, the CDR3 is TGTGCCAGCAGCTTAGCGAAAACAGGCCTTAATGAAAAACTGTTTTTT. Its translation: CASSLAKTGLNEKLFF.

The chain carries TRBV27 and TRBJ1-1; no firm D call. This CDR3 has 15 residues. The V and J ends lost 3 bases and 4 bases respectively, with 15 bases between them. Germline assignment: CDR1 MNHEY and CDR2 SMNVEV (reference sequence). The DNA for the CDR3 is TGTGCCAGCAGTTTTGTCCCCCGCTCGAGCACTGAAGCTTTCTTT. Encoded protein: CASSFVPRSSTEAFF.

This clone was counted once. The DNA for the CDR3 is TGTGCCAGCAGTGTCAGACAGCCGTACCAAGAGACCCAGTACTTC. Translating gives CASSVRQPYQETQYF. The genes are TRBV6-1 and TRBJ2-5; TRBD1 might be the D (5 bases). The V end lost 4 bases, the J end lost 0 bases, and 12 bases lay between the germline ends. Germline V gene sequence: CDR1 MNHNS, CDR2 SASEGT. The CDR3 consists of 15 residues.

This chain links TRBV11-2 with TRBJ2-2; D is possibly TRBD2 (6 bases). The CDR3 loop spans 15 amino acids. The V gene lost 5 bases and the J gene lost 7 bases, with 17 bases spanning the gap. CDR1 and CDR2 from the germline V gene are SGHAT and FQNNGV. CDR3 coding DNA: TGTGCCAGCAGCCCAGGGACTGGTGCGGGCGGGGAGCTGTTTTTT. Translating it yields CASSPGTGAGGELFF.

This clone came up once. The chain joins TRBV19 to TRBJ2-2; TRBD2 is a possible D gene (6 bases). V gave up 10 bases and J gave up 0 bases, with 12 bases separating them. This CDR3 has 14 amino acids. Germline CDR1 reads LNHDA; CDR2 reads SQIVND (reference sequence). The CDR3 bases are TGTGCCATCGGAGGGCAGGCGAACACCGGGGAGCTGTTTTTT. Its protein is CAIGGQANTGELFF.

CDR3 nucleotides: TGTGCCAGCAGTTCTACTAGCGGGGGGGCCGGGCTCGAGCAGTACTTC. This sequence encodes CASSSTSGGAGLEQYF. The chain uses TRBV2 and TRBJ2-7; 13 bases agree with TRBD2. Germline CDR1 and CDR2: SNHLY and FYNNEI. Trimming cost V 5 bases and J 6 bases; bases outside gene matches: 10. The CDR3 totals 16 residues.

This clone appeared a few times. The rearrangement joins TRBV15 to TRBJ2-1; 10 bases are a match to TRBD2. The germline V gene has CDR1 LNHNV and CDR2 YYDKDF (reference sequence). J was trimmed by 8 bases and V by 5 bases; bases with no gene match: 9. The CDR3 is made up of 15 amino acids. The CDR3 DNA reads TGTGCCACCAGCCGGGGTAGCGGGGGGACCTATGAGCAGTTCTTC. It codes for CATSRGSGGTYEQFF.

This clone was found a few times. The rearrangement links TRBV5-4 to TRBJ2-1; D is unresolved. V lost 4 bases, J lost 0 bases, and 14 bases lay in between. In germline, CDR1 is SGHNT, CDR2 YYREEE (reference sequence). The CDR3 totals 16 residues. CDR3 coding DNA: TGTGCCAGCAGCCCACTTCGGGTTAGCTCCTACAATGAGCAGTTCTTC. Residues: CASSPLRVSSYNEQFF.

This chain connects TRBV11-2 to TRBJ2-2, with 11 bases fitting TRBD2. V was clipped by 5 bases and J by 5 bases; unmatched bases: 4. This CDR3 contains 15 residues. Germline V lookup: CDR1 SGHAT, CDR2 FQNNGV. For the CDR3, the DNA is TGTGCCAGCAGCCCGACTAGCGGGGAGACCGGGGAGCTGTTTTTT. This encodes CASSPTSGETGELFF. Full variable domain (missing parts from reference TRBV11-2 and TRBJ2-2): EAGVAQSPRYKIIEKRQSVAFWCNPISGHATLYWYQQILGQGPKLLIQFQNNGVVDDSQLPKDRFSAERLKGVDSTLKIQPAKLEDSAVYLCASSPTSGETGELFFGEGSRLTVL.

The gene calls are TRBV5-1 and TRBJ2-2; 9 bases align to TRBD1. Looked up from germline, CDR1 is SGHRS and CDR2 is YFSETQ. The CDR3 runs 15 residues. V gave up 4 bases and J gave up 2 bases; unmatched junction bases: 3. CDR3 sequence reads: CASSRDRANTGELFF. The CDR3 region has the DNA TGCGCCAGCAGCCGGGACAGGGCCAACACCGGGGAGCTGTTTTTT.

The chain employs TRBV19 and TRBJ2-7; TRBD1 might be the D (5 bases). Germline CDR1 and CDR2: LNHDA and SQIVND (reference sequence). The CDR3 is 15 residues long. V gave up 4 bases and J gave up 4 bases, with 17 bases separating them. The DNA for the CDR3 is TGTGCCAGTAGTAAGGGGCAGGCCGGAGTTTACGAGCAGTACTTC. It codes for CASSKGQAGVYEQYF.